The present TCR beta chain was sequenced within a study of blood T cells in healthy people across ages. Study as a whole: With template switching, about one barcoded beta molecule was captured per two T cells.

This clonotype has just a few counts. A second about 7 to 12 cycle PCR used barcoded and J-beta primers. TCRdb re-called the 5' RACE reads through MiXCR, storing one row per CDR3 protein. The data contain about 1.5 million distinct CDR3 sequences, about 45% of them singletons. The CDR3 has 15 residues. From germline, CDR1 is LNHDA and CDR2 SQIVND (reference sequence). V dropped 1 base and J dropped 6 bases, with 13 bases sitting between them. The V and J genes are TRBV19 and TRBJ2-1; perhaps TRBD2 as D (6 bases). This TCR was sampled from a woman aged 18-29 years in good health. Sequenced material: blood. In DNA form, the CDR3 reads TGTGCCAGTAGTATAGGGGGACTGGCCATCAATGAGCAGTTCTTC. It codes for CASSIGGLAINEQFF.